Included here is one TCR beta chain sequence, with context. This clone has a handful of counts. The clone's antigen remains unknown. Base-call qualities are not available, and no considerably larger clone is one nucleotide away. This sample was taken from a study of blood T cell repertoires in COVID-19 (dated by TCRdb to the early 2020s). In the study overall: The collaborator samples originated in the United States, Italy and Spain and spanned the acute and convalescent phases of COVID-19. The material from the prospective study consisted of cDNA or gDNA derived from T cells, B-cell-depleted T cells, or PBMCs. Subjects who had been exposed to COVID-19, were actively infected with it, or had recovered from it provided the deeply sampled blood TCRbeta repertoires that made up the dataset. A freely available public database, intended as a resource for researchers studying the immune response to SARS-CoV-2, is where the repertoires were released. The samples were drawn from the first 160 participants of the ongoing ImmuneRACE study and from 1,254 subjects provided by 6 global collaborators. Nearly every sample came with metadata listing a de-identified subject ID, COVID-19 status, age in years and sex. HLA class I and class II types, where available, came from metadata supplied by the sample provider rather than from assay-based typing.

TCRbeta CDR3 regions were amplified from genomic DNA by means of the immunoSEQ Assay, a bias-controlled multiplex PCR. The original pipeline was this. The number of nucleated cells in each sample was estimated by amplification of reference gene primers within the assay. To quantify the absolute abundance of each unique TCRbeta CDR3 rearrangement, sequence reads were collapsed and filtered. Productive Simpson clonality was computed per sample as the square root of Simpson's diversity index over productive rearrangements. TCRdb's version of the immuneACCESS table is confined to in-frame rearrangements and falls short of the full clone set. An unresolved V gene accounts for under half of the shortfall where checked; the remainder is of unknown origin. The V and J calls and the clone size are those of that table, but D and trimming were determined from the DNA. Counted in this sample were 120,000 or so clones; approximately 67% of them appeared once. The top ten clones comprise under 10% of the sample.

V is reduced by 3 bases and J by 1 base, leaving a spacing of 9 bases between them. From its cysteine to its phenylalanine, the CDR3 spans 14 amino acids. Only the CDR3 DNA stays, 42 bases, in frame from base 1. The germline V gene supplies CDR1 SGHTA and CDR2 FQGNSA. Whole blood was collected in K2EDTA tubes by collaborating institutions according to the institutions' own protocols. Collaborator samples were shipped for TCRbeta analysis as frozen whole blood, isolated PBMCs, or DNA extracted from either sample type. General study outcomes and caveats: Clinical and demographic metadata were provided uncurated, with the amount varying by source and participant.

The source of this sequence is a woman aged 55-69 years with acute or convalescent COVID-19. Rearrangement joined TRBV7-2 to TRBJ1-2; a tentative D call is TRBD1 (6 bases match). The sample comprised peripheral blood. The sequenced DNA: TGTGCCAGCAGCTTTATACAGGGTAACTATGGCTACACCTTC. This codes for CASSFIQGNYGYTF.